The 2 T cell receptor beta chains below come from one sample, sequenced in a study of T cell responses to AZD1222 COVID-19 vaccine. Sequenced by immunoSEQ multiplex PCR; TCRdb stores in-frame clones only, minus some. The repertoire consists of around 80,000 clones, with 70% to 90% occurring once and the leading ten covering roughly 10%. The sample consisted of peripheral blood, taken 28 days after the second AZD1222 dose. The receptors come from an adult who received the AZD1222 COVID-19 vaccine.

CDR3 DNA: TGCAGCGTTGAAGACGGGTCCGCCTACGAGCAGTACTTC. The encoded protein is CSVEDGSAYEQYF. The V call is TRBV29-1, the J call TRBJ2-7; D gene unclear. The CDR3 is made up of 13 amino acids. Germline loops: CDR1 SQVTM, CDR2 ANQGSEA. V was clipped by 0 bases and J by 2 bases, with 8 bases between them.

This chain links TRBV7-3 with TRBJ2-1, with D perhaps matching TRBD2 (6 bases). Trimming left V 3 bases short and J 9 bases short, with 6 bases between. Germline CDR1 reads SGHTA; CDR2 reads FQGTGA. This CDR3 has 11 amino acids. In DNA form, the CDR3 reads TGTGCCAGCAGCTTGGGAGGTGAGCAGTTCTTC. It is translated as CASSLGGEQFF.